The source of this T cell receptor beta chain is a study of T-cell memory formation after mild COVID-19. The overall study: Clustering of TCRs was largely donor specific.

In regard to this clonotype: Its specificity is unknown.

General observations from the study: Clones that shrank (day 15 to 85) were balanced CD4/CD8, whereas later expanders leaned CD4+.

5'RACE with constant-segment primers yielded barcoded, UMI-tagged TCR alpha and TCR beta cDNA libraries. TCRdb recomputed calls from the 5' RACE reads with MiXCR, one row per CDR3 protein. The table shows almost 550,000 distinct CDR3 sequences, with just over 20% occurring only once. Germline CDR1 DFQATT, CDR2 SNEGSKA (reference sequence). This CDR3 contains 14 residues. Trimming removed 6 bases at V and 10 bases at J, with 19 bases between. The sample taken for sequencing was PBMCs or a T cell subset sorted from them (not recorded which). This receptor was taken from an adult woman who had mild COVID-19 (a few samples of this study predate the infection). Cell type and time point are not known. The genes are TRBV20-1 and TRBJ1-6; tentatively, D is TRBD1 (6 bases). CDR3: CSAAGTTGESPLHF. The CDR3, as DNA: TGCAGTGCCGCCGGGACAACCGGGGAATCACCCCTCCACTTT.